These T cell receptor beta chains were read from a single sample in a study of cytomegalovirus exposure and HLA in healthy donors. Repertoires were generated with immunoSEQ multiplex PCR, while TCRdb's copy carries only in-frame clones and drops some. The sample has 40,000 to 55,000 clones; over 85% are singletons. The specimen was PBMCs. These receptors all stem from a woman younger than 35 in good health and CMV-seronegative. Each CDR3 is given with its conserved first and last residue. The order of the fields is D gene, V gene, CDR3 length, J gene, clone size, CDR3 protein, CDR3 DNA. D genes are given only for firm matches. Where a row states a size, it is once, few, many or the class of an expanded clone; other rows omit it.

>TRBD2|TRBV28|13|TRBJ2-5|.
CATLRGGAETQYF
TGTGCCACTCTTCGCGGGGGGGCCGAGACCCAGTACTTC
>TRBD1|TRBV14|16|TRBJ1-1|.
CASSWGQGPINTEAFF
TGTGCCAGCAGCTGGGGACAGGGACCAATAAACACTGAAGCTTTCTTT
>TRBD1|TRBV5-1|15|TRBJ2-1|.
CASSPRTGGESEQFF
TGCGCCAGCAGCCCCCGGACAGGGGGCGAATCGGAGCAGTTCTTC
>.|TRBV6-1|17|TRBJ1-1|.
CASSEYAGGVENTEAFF
TGTGCCAGCAGTGAATACGCCGGGGGGGTTGAGAACACTGAAGCTTTCTTT
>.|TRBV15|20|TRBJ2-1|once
CATSVTAGLEGGKGYNEQFF
TGTGCCACCAGCGTTACCGCCGGACTAGAAGGGGGAAAGGGTTACAATGAGCAGTTCTTC
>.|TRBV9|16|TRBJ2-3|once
CASSVGAGEVADTQYF
TGTGCCAGCAGCGTAGGGGCAGGGGAAGTGGCAGATACGCAGTATTTT
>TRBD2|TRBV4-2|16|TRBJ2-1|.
CASSQHTSGVYNEQFF
TGTGCCAGCAGCCAGCACACTAGCGGGGTATACAATGAGCAGTTCTTC
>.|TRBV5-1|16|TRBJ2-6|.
CASSLEWLSGANVLTF
TGCGCCAGCAGCTTGGAGTGGCTCTCTGGGGCCAACGTCCTGACTTTC
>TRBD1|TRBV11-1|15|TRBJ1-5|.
CASSPGGGGNQPQHF
TGTGCCAGCAGCCCCGGAGGGGGCGGGAATCAGCCCCAGCATTTT
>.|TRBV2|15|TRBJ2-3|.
CASLDDRSSTDTQYF
TGTGCCAGCCTAGACGACAGGTCTAGCACAGATACGCAGTATTTT
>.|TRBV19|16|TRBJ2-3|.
CASSNRGYSSTDTQYF
TGTGCCAGTAGCAATCGGGGTTATTCTAGCACAGATACGCAGTATTTT
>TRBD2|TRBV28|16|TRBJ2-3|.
CASRAFSGRGTDTQYF
TGTGCCAGCAGGGCATTTAGCGGGAGGGGCACAGATACGCAGTATTTT
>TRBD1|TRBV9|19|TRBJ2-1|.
CASSVPRTGPPSADHEQFF
TGTGCCAGCAGCGTACCCCGGACAGGGCCCCCCTCAGCCGACCATGAGCAGTTCTTC
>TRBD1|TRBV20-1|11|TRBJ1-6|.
CGGQGGSPLHF
TGCGGGGGACAGGGTGGTTCACCCCTCCACTTT
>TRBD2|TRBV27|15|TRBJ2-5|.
CASSSLAGAAETQYF
TGTGCCAGCAGTTCCTTAGCGGGAGCGGCAGAGACCCAGTACTTC
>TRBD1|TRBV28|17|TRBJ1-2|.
CASSPGQGKPFSYGYTF
TGTGCCAGCAGTCCGGGACAGGGAAAACCCTTCAGCTATGGCTACACCTTC
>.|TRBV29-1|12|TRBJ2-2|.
CSGLKNTGELFF
TGCAGCGGCCTAAAGAACACCGGGGAGCTGTTTTTT
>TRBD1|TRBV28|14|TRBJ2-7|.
CASSSGTVEYEQYF
TGTGCCAGCAGTTCCGGGACAGTTGAGTACGAGCAGTACTTC
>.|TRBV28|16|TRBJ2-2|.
CASSFRGKTNTGELFF
TGTGCCAGCAGTTTCAGGGGCAAGACGAACACCGGGGAGCTGTTTTTT
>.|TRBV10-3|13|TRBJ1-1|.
CAISEVMNTEAFF
TGTGCCATCAGTGAGGTAATGAACACTGAAGCTTTCTTT
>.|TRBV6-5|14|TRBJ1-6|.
CASRRQGGNSPLHF
TGTGCCAGCAGGCGACAAGGGGGAAATTCACCCCTCCACTTT
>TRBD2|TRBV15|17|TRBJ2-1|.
CATLEGTSGYSYNEQFF
TGTGCCACCCTTGAGGGGACTAGCGGTTACTCCTACAATGAGCAGTTCTTC
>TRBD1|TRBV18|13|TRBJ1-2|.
CASSGQGDAGYTF
TGTGCCAGCTCGGGACAGGGCGATGCGGGCTACACCTTC
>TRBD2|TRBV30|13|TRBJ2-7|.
CAWSLAGGYEQYF
TGTGCCTGGAGTCTAGCGGGAGGCTACGAGCAGTACTTC
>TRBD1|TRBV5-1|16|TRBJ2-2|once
CASKPPGTGDTGELFF
TGCGCCAGCAAACCCCCCGGGACAGGGGACACCGGGGAGCTGTTTTTT
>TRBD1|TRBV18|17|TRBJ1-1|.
CASSPRAGGHMNTEAFF
TGTGCCAGCTCACCAAGGGCAGGGGGTCACATGAACACTGAAGCTTTCTTT
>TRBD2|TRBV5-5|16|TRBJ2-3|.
CASADGSGGPTDTQYF
TGTGCCAGCGCGGACGGTAGCGGGGGGCCCACAGATACGCAGTATTTT
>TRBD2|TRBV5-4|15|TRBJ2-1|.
CASSEGTSGHNEQFF
TGTGCCAGCAGCGAAGGGACTAGCGGTCACAATGAGCAGTTCTTC
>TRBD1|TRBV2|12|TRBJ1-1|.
CASRGTGFEAFF
TGTGCCAGCAGGGGGACAGGGTTTGAAGCTTTCTTT
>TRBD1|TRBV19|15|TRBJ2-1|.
CASQVTGALNNEQFF
TGTGCCAGTCAGGTCACAGGGGCGCTTAACAATGAGCAGTTCTTC
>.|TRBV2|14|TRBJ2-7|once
CASSDRELAYEQYF
TGTGCCAGCAGTGATAGGGAGTTAGCCTACGAGCAGTACTTC
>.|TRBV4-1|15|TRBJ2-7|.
CASSSLGLGKSEQYF
TGCGCCAGCTCTTCCTTAGGACTGGGTAAGAGCGAGCAGTACTTC
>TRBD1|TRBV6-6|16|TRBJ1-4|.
CASRQGALYSVEKLFF
TGTGCCAGCAGACAGGGGGCGCTTTATAGCGTTGAAAAACTGTTTTTT
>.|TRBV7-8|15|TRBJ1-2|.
CASSLTESIVYGYTF
TGTGCCAGCAGCTTGACAGAGTCAATCGTCTATGGCTACACCTTC
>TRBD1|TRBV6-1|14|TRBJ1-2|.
CASILTRDSYGYTF
TGTGCCAGCATTCTCACCCGGGACAGTTATGGCTACACCTTC
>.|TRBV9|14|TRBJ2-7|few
CASSVGGDSTEQYF
TGTGCCAGCAGCGTAGGGGGAGACTCCACCGAGCAGTACTTC
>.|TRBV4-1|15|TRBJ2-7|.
CASSQVMTNSYEQYF
TGCGCCAGCAGCCAAGTTATGACTAATTCCTACGAGCAGTACTTC
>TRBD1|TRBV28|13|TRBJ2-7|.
CASSMTGPYEQYF
TGTGCCAGCAGCATGACAGGGCCGTACGAGCAGTACTTC
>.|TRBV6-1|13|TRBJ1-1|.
CASSEGGHTEAFF
TGTGCCAGCAGTGAGGGGGGGCACACTGAAGCTTTCTTT
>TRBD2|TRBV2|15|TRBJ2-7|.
CASSAESGLAYEQYF
TGTGCCAGCAGTGCCGAATCAGGACTAGCCTACGAGCAGTACTTC
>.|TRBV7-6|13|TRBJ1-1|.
CASSPLRNTEAFF
TGTGCCAGCAGCCCCCTGCGGAACACTGAAGCTTTCTTT
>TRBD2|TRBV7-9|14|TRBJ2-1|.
CANDLAGGLSEQFF
TGTGCCAACGATCTAGCGGGGGGGCTTAGTGAGCAGTTCTTC
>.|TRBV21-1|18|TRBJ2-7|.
CASINWDSLNKVYYEQYF
TGTGCCAGCATCAATTGGGACAGTCTGAATAAGGTCTACTACGAGCAGTACTTC
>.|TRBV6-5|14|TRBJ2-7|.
CASSYFGASYEQYF
TGTGCCAGCAGTTACTTTGGGGCCTCCTACGAGCAGTACTTC
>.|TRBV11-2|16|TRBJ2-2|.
CASSLGMDGSTGELFF
TGTGCCAGCAGCTTAGGGATGGACGGGAGCACCGGGGAGCTGTTTTTT
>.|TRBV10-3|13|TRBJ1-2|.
CAIKSGASEGYTF
TGTGCCATCAAGAGCGGGGCTTCGGAAGGCTACACCTTC
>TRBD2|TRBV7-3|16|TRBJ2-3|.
CASSTSSGPSTDTQYF
TGTGCCAGCAGCACCTCTAGCGGGCCAAGCACAGATACGCAGTATTTT
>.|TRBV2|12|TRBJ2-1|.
CASRHSPGTQFF
TGTGCCAGCAGACACAGTCCCGGGACTCAGTTCTTC
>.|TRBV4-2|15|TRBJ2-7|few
CASSQDDRQYYEQYF
TGTGCCAGCAGCCAAGATGACAGACAATACTACGAGCAGTACTTC
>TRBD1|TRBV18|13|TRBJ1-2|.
CASSPDRGHGYTF
TGTGCCAGCTCACCCGACAGGGGGCATGGCTACACCTTC
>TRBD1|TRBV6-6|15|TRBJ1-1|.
CASSWGQGANTEAFF
TGTGCCAGCAGTTGGGGACAGGGGGCGAACACTGAAGCTTTCTTT